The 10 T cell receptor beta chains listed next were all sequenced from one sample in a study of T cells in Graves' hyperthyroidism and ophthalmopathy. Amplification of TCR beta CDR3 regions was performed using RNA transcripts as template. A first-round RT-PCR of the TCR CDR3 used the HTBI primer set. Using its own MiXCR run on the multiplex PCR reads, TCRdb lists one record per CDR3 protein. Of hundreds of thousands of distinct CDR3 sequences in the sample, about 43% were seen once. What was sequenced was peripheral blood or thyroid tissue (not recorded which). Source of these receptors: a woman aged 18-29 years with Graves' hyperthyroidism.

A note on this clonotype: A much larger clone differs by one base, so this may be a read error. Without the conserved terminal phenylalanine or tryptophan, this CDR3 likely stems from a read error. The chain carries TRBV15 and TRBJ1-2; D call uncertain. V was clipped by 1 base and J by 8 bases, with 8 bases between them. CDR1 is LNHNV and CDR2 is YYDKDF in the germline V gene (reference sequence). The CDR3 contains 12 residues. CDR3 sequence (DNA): TGTGCCACCAGCAGAGGGCCCGACGGCTACACCCTC. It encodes CATSRGPDGYTL.

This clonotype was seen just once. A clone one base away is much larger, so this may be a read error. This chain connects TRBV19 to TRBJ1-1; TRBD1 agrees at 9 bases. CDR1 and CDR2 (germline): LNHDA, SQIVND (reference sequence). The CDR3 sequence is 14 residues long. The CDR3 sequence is CASSAWTGVTGAFF. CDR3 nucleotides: TGTGCCAGTAGTGCATGGACAGGGGTGACTGGAGCTTTCTTT.

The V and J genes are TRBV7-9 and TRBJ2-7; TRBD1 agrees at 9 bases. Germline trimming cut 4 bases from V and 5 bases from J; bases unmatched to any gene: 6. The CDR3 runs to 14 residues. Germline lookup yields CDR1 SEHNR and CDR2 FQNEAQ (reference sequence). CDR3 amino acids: CASSSGTGWNEQYF. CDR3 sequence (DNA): TGTGCCAGCAGCTCCGGGACAGGGTGGAACGAGCAGTACTTC.

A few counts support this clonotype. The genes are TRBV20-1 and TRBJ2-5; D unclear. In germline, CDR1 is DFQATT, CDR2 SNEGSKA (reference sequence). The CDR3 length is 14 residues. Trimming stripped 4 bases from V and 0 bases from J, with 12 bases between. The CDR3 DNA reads TGCAGTGCTACAAAGCGTAACTACCAAGAGACCCAGTACTTC. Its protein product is CSATKRNYQETQYF.

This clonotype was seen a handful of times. The CDR3 loop reads CSAEGGRKGTQYF. The CDR3 DNA is TGCAGTGCGGAGGGAGGCCGGAAGGGGACCCAGTACTTC. This chain uses TRBV20-1 with TRBJ2-5; D is possibly TRBD2 (6 bases). Trimming shortened V by 6 bases and J by 7 bases, and 18 bases separated the two germline ends. CDR3 length: 13 residues. Looked up from germline, CDR1 is DFQATT and CDR2 is SNEGSKA (reference sequence).

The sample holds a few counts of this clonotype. CDR3 nucleotide sequence: TGTGCCAGCAGTTTTGAAAGGGAGACCCAGTACTTC. Translation gives CASSFERETQYF. V is TRBV12-3 or TRBV12-4 and J is TRBJ2-5; no definite D call. The length of the CDR3 is 12 residues. The V end was cut by 3 bases, the J end by 5 bases, with 7 bases between.

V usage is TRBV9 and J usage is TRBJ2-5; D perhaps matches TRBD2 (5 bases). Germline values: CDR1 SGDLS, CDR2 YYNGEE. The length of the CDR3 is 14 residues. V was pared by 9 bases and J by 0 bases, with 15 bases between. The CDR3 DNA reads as TGTGCCACCAGTGCCCCGAGGGACCAAGAGACCCAGTACTTC. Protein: CATSAPRDQETQYF.

The DNA of the CDR3 is TGTGCCATCAGTGCAGGGGGCGAGGCGAACACCGGGGAGCTGTTTTTT. It specifies CAISAGGEANTGELFF. The rearrangement joins TRBV10-3 to TRBJ2-2; TRBD1 matches at 8 bases. This CDR3 spans 16 amino acids. Germline trimming cut 4 bases from V and 0 bases from J; bases unmatched to any gene: 4. Germline assignment: CDR1 ENHRY and CDR2 SYGVKD.

The CDR3 region has the DNA TGTGCCAGCAGTCCCGGACAGGGATTGCGCGAGCAGTACTTC. Translation: CASSPGQGLREQYF. The chain employs TRBV9 and TRBJ2-7; 8 bases map to TRBD1. The CDR3 runs to 14 residues. Unmatched junction bases numbered 10, after V lost 5 bases and J lost 6 bases. Germline lookup yields CDR1 SGDLS and CDR2 YYNGEE.

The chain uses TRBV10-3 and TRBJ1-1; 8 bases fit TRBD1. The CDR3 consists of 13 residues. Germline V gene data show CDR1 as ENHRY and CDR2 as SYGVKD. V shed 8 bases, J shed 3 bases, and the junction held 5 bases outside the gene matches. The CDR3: CAIEDREDTEAFF. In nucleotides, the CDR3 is TGTGCCATCGAGGACAGGGAAGACACTGAAGCTTTCTTT.